One and the same sample provided the 16 T cell receptor beta chains below, sequenced in a study of shared clonotypes between healthy human individuals. The repertoire was sequenced with immunoSEQ multiplex PCR; TCRdb's copy has only in-frame clones and lacks some. The profile covers over 2 million clones, with approximately 94% appearing a single time and 0.9% to 1.3% taken by the ten largest. Cells designated naive CD8 were CD45RO-negative and were positively selected for CCR7, with terminally differentiated effector memory CD45RA+ cells excluded. Specimen: naive CD8+ T cells sorted from blood. These receptors originate from a young man in good health.

The rearrangement links TRBV7-8 to TRBJ2-3; the D gene could be TRBD1 or TRBD2 (5 bases each). Germline values: CDR1 SGHVS, CDR2 FQNEAQ. With 8 bases removed from V and 3 bases from J, the gap between germline ends came to 18 bases. The CDR3 contains 15 residues. The CDR3 region has the DNA TGTGCCAGCGTTCCCGTGGGGGTCGGGACAGATACGCAGTATTTT. Its protein is CASVPVGVGTDTQYF.

The chain has TRBV4-1 and TRBJ1-3; D gene uncertain. The V and J ends lost 1 base and 0 bases respectively, with 10 bases between them. Germline V CDR1 and CDR2: MGHRA, YSYEKL. This CDR3 contains 16 residues. CDR3 sequence (DNA): TGCGCCAGCAGCCAAGGCTTATGGGTCTCTGGAAACACCATATATTTT. Translating gives CASSQGLWVSGNTIYF.

A note on this clone: A junction end diverges from the germline sequence, so it may reflect a read error. The chain combines TRBV9 with TRBJ1-1; 10 bases agree with TRBD1. The CDR3 is 13 residues long. Germline assignment: CDR1 SGDLS and CDR2 YYNGEE. The CDR3 sequence: CASSATGGADPLF. In DNA form, the CDR3 reads TGTGCCAGCAGCGCGACAGGGGGCGCCGACCCCCTTTTT. Together with reference TRBV9 and TRBJ1-1, the CDR3 gives the full variable domain: DSGVTQTPKHLITATGQRVTLRCSPRSGDLSVYWYQQSLDQGLQFLIQYYNGEERAKGNILERFSAQQFPDLHSELNLSSLELGDSALYFCASSATGGADPLFGQGTRLTVV.

The chain employs TRBV6-1 and TRBJ2-3, with a possible D match to TRBD1 (5 bases). The germline V gene encodes CDR1 MNHNS and CDR2 SASEGT. The V and J ends lost 3 bases and 5 bases respectively, with 15 bases between them. CDR3 length: 15 residues. CDR3 sequence reads: CASSDGAQVGDTQYF. CDR3 DNA sequence: TGTGCCAGCAGTGATGGGGCGCAGGTAGGAGATACGCAGTATTTT.

The chain links TRBV6-6 to TRBJ2-5; the D gene is possibly TRBD2 (5 bases). Germline assignment: CDR1 MNHNY and CDR2 SVGAGI (reference sequence). The CDR3 contains 12 residues. Trimming shortened V by 11 bases and J by 2 bases, and 12 bases separated the two germline ends. The CDR3 DNA follows: TGTGCCGCGCGGTCGGGGCAAGAGACCCAGTACTTC. Residues: CAARSGQETQYF.

This chain joins TRBV5-6 and TRBJ2-7; D remains unclear. CDR1 is SGHDT and CDR2 is YYEEEE in the germline V gene. The CDR3 covers 13 residues. V was trimmed by 8 bases and J by 0 bases, leaving 12 bases between them. For the CDR3, the DNA is TGTGCCAGTGTCGAGTCCACCTCCTACGAGCAGTACTTC. This gives the protein CASVESTSYEQYF.

The chain is built from TRBV4-1 and TRBJ1-4, with TRBD1 matching over 8 bases. Germline V gene lookup returns CDR1 MGHRA and CDR2 YSYEKL. The CDR3 covers 15 residues. V lost 3 bases, J lost 5 bases, and 5 bases stayed unmatched. The CDR3 is CASSQSTGENEKLFF. CDR3 nucleotides: TGCGCCAGCAGCCAGTCGACAGGGGAGAATGAAAAACTGTTTTTT.

This chain connects TRBV5-1 to TRBJ2-5; either TRBD1 or TRBD2 may fit D (6 bases each). Germline-derived CDR1 and CDR2 are SGHRS and YFSETQ. The CDR3 spans 16 residues. V gave up 4 bases and J gave up 2 bases, with 18 bases separating them. The CDR3 DNA reads as TGCGCCAGCAGCCTCGTCCCGTCGGGGGCACAAGAGACCCAGTACTTC. Translation: CASSLVPSGAQETQYF. Variable domain in full (rest from reference TRBV5-1 and TRBJ2-5): KAGVTQTPRYLIKTRGQQVTLSCSPISGHRSVSWYQQTPGQGLQFLFEYFSETQRNKGNFPGRFSGRQFSNSRSEMNVSTLELGDSALYLCASSLVPSGAQETQYFGPGTRLLVL.

The J gene is TRBJ2-1, the V gene TRBV27, with D perhaps given as TRBD1 or TRBD2 (6 bases each). Trimming stripped 5 bases from V and 6 bases from J, with 14 bases between. CDR1 is MNHEY and CDR2 is SMNVEV in the germline V gene (reference sequence). CDR3 length equals 14 residues. CDR3 nucleotide sequence: TGTGCCAGCAGTCCCGTTAGGGGGGTCAATGAGCAGTTCTTC. It translates to CASSPVRGVNEQFF.

This rearrangement joins TRBV28 to TRBJ1-2; no reliable D call. Germline V gives CDR1 MDHEN, CDR2 SYDVKM. The CDR3 length is 13 residues. Trimming cost V 4 bases and J 2 bases, with 8 bases left between them. The CDR3 is CASSSRVNYGYTF. CDR3 DNA: TGTGCCAGCAGTTCGAGGGTGAACTATGGCTACACCTTC.

This chain connects TRBV21-1 to TRBJ2-7; TRBD2 was called by the table and not checked on the DNA. TRBV21-1 is reported as a pseudogene. The CDR3 runs 14 residues. CDR3 sequence: CASSKEAGLNEQYF. Written as DNA, the CDR3 is TGTGCCAGCAGCAAGGAGGCGGGATTGAACGAGCAGTACTTC.

To note about this clone: Other DNA sequences in the sample encode the same CDR3. The V gene is TRBV4-3, the J gene TRBJ2-7; D uncertain. Per germline, CDR1 LGHNA and CDR2 YSLEER. This CDR3 contains 13 residues. V was trimmed by 1 base and J by 4 bases, leaving 8 bases between them. Written as DNA, the CDR3 is TGCGCCAGCAGCCAAGCCCCCGGGTACGAGCAGTACTTC. It yields the protein CASSQAPGYEQYF.

This chain links TRBV7-9 with TRBJ2-1; perhaps D is TRBD1 or TRBD2 (5 bases each). The CDR3 sequence is 14 residues long. Trimming took 3 bases from V and 6 from J, leaving 12 bases between them. The germline gives CDR1 SEHNR, CDR2 FQNEAQ (reference sequence). The CDR3, as DNA: TGTGCCAGCAGCTTCCCGGGACCCAGCAATGAGCAGTTCTTC. It codes for CASSFPGPSNEQFF.

The chain joins TRBV18 to TRBJ2-7, with 9 positions matching TRBD1. Losses at the gene ends were 5 bases for V and 3 bases for J; bases not matched to a gene: 8. This CDR3 contains 15 residues. Germline CDR1 reads KGHSH; CDR2 reads LQKENI. The CDR3: CASSSDRGILYEQYF. DNA of the CDR3: TGTGCCAGCTCATCGGACAGGGGAATCCTCTACGAGCAGTACTTC.

This chain links TRBV7-9 with TRBJ1-1, with 10 bases lining up with TRBD1. CDR3 length: 14 residues. Germline V lookup: CDR1 SEHNR, CDR2 FQNEAQ (reference sequence). J was trimmed by 4 bases and V by 7 bases; bases with no gene match: 6. The CDR3 coding sequence is TGTGCCAGCAACGTATGGACAGGGGGCACTGAAGCTTTCTTT. It specifies CASNVWTGGTEAFF.

The chain has TRBV5-1 and TRBJ2-7; 7 bases line up with TRBD1. The junction had 12 bases not matched to a gene; V was cut back by 4 bases and J by 2 bases. Germline CDR1 is SGHRS and CDR2 is YFSETQ. The CDR3 contains 16 residues. The CDR3: CASSPETGQRTYEQYF. CDR3 in DNA: TGCGCCAGCAGCCCCGAGACGGGACAGAGAACCTACGAGCAGTACTTC.